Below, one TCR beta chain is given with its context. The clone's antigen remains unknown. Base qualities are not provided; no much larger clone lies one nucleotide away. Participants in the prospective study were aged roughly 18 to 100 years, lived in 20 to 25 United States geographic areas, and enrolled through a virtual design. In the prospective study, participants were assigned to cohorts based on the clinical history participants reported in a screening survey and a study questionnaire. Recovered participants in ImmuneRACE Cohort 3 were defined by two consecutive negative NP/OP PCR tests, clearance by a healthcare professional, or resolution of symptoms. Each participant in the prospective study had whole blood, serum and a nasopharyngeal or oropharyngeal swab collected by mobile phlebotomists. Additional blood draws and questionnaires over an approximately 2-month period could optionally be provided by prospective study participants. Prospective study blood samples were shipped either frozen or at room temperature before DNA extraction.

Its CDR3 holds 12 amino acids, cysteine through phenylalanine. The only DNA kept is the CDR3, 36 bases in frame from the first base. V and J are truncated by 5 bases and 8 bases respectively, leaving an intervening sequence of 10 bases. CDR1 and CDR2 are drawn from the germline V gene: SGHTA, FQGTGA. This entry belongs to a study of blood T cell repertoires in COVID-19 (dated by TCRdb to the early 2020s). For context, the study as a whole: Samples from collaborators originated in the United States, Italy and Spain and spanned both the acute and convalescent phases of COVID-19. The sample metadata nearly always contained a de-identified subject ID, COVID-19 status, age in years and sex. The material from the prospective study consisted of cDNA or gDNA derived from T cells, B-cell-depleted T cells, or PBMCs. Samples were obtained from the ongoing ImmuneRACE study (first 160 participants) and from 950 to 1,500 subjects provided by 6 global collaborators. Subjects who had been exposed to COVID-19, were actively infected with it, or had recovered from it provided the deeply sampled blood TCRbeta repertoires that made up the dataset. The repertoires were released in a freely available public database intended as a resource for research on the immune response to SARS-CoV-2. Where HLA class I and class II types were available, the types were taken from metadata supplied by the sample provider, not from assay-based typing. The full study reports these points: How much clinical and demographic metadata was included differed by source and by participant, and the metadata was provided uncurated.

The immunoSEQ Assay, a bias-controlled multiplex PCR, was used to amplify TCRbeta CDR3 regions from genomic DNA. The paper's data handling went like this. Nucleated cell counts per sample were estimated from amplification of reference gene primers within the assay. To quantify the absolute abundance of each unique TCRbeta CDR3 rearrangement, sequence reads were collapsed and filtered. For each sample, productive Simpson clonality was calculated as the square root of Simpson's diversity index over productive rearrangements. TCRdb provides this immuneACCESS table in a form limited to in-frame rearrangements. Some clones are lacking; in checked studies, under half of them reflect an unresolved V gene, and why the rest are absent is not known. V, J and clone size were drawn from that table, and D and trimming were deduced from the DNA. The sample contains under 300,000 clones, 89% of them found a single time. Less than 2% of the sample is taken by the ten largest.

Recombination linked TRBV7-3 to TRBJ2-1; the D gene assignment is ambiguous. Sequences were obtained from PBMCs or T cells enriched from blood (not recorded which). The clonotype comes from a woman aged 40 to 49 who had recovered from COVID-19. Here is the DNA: TGTGCCAGCAGCCCCCTGAGGTATGAGCAGTTCTTC. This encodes CASSPLRYEQFF. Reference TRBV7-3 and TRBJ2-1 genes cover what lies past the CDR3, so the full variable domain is GAGVSQTPSNKVTEKGKYVELRCDPISGHTALYWYRQSLGQGPEFLIYFQGTGAADDSGLPNDRFFAVRPEGSVSTLKIQRTERGDSAVYLCASSPLRYEQFFGPGTRLTVL.